Listed here is a single T cell receptor beta chain. The target antigen is unknown. Different DNA sequences within this sample yield the same CDR3. The record originates from a study of shared clonotypes between healthy human individuals. The method was immunoSEQ multiplex PCR; TCRdb's version includes in-frame clones alone and lacks a portion of them. The table records 780,000 or so clones, just under 75% of them present only once. General observations from the study: Several donors had around 5.5% of their naive CD4 clonotypes in common.

The ends were cut back, 3 bases at V and 8 bases at J, with 4 bases in the middle. The CDR3 is 9 residues long. CDR1 is DFQATT and CDR2 is SNEGSKA in the germline V gene (reference sequence). This chain uses TRBV20-1 with TRBJ1-2, with no clear D. The receptor's source is a woman aged 25 to 39 in good health. Sequences were obtained from memory CD4+ T cells sorted from blood. This sample's subset: CD45RA-negative fraction. For the CDR3, the DNA is TGCAGTGCTAGGAACGGCTACACCTTC. Translation gives CSARNGYTF.